Presented here are 27 T cell receptor beta chains from one specimen sequenced in a study of blood T cell repertoires in COVID-19. TCRdb's table, derived via immunoSEQ multiplex PCR, lists solely in-frame clones and lacks some. The sample has 72,000 or so clones, 80% to 85% seen once. The sample taken for sequencing was peripheral blood. Receptors originate from a human donor in a cohort sampled during active COVID-19.

The rearrangement links TRBV7-9 to TRBJ1-1; no clear D. Between the trimmed V and J ends, which lost 5 bases and 6 bases, there was a span of 19 bases. Germline CDR1 and CDR2: SEHNR and FQNEAQ (reference sequence). The length of the CDR3 is 15 residues. The CDR3: CASSGRLAGSSEAFF. The CDR3 nucleotides are TGTGCCAGCAGCGGTCGACTGGCGGGGAGCTCTGAAGCTTTCTTT.

This clone was counted between two and nine times. This chain connects TRBV2 to TRBJ2-5; a weak D match, TRBD1 (5 bases). Germline CDR1 SNHLY, CDR2 FYNNEI. The length of the CDR3 is 12 residues. V lost 10 bases and J lost 0, with 9 bases in between. CDR3 residues: CATETDQETQYF. The DNA for the CDR3 is TGTGCCACCGAGACAGACCAAGAGACCCAGTACTTC. Full variable domain (missing parts from reference TRBV2 and TRBJ2-5): EPEVTQTPSHQVTQMGQEVILRCVPISNHLYFYWYRQILGQKVEFLVSFYNNEISEKSEIFDDQFSVERPDGSNFTLKIRSTKLEDSAMYFCATETDQETQYFGPGTRLLVL.

The J gene is TRBJ2-1, the V gene TRBV7-2; D might be TRBD2 (5 bases). The CDR3 covers 14 residues. Trimming took 2 bases from V and 9 from J, leaving 14 bases between them. The germline V gene has CDR1 SGHTA and CDR2 FQGNSA. In DNA, the CDR3 is TGTGCCAGCAGCTTAAAAGGTAGCGTCGTTGAGCAGTTCTTC. This sequence encodes CASSLKGSVVEQFF. The full variable domain, with the rest looked up from reference TRBV7-2 and TRBJ2-1, is GAGVSQSPSNKVTEKGKDVELRCDPISGHTALYWYRQSLGQGLEFLIYFQGNSAPDKSGLPSDRFSAERTGGSVSTLTIQRTQQEDSAVYLCASSLKGSVVEQFFGPGTRLTVL.

The CDR3 loop is CASSRSGTGNTGELFF. The CDR3, as DNA: TGTGCCAGCAGCCGATCCGGGACAGGGAACACCGGGGAGCTGTTTTTT. The chain carries TRBV3-1 (or the pseudogene TRBV3-2) and TRBJ2-2; TRBD1 matches at 8 bases. The V gene's germline CDR1 is LGHDT and CDR2 YNNKEL (reference sequence). J lost 1 base, V lost 4 bases, and 5 bases had no gene match. This CDR3 contains 16 residues.

V is TRBV18 and J is TRBJ1-5; 12 nucleotides line up with TRBD1. This CDR3 contains 19 residues. Germline V gene lookup returns CDR1 KGHSH and CDR2 LQKENI. J lost 1 base, V lost 4 bases, and 11 bases had no gene match. In nucleotides, the CDR3 is TGTGCCAGCTCACTGCTAGGGACAGGGGGCGACATAAGCAATCAGCCCCAGCATTTT. This encodes CASSLLGTGGDISNQPQHF.

The rearrangement uses TRBV11-2 and TRBJ2-7; possible D gene TRBD2, 6 bases. The CDR3 is 14 amino acids. The germline V gene has CDR1 SGHAT and CDR2 FQNNGV. V shed 0 bases and J shed 3 bases, with 9 bases lying between them. In DNA, the CDR3 is TGTGCCAGCAGCTTAGAGGGGGGAAACTACGAGCAGTACTTC. It translates to CASSLEGGNYEQYF.

CDR3 in amino acids: CAWSPMEAGGPIDEQYF. In DNA form, the CDR3 reads TGTGCCTGGAGCCCGATGGAAGCGGGAGGGCCCATCGACGAGCAGTACTTC. The V call is TRBV30, the J call TRBJ2-7; 10 bases are shared with TRBD2. The CDR3 covers 17 residues. V trimming: 3 bases; J trimming: 5 bases; junction bases outside the gene matches: 16. The V gene's germline CDR1 is GTSNPN and CDR2 SVGIG (reference sequence).

This clone appeared a single time. The chain links TRBV30 to TRBJ2-5; D not certain. CDR1 and CDR2 from the germline V gene are GTSNPN and SVGIG (reference sequence). The V and J ends lost 0 bases and 5 bases respectively, with 10 bases between them. The CDR3 spans 13 residues. The CDR3 DNA reads as TGTGCCTGGAGTGTACGAGAGAGGGAGACCCAGTACTTC. Amino acid sequence: CAWSVRERETQYF.

The chain has TRBV19 and TRBJ2-7, with D possibly matching TRBD2 (6 bases). CDR1 and CDR2 from the germline V gene are LNHDA and SQIVND (reference sequence). Trimming removed 5 bases at V and 7 bases at J, with 15 bases between. The CDR3 loop spans 13 amino acids. CDR3 in DNA: TGTGCCAGTAGTTTCGGCCCGGAGGGGGAGCAGTACTTC. This sequence encodes CASSFGPEGEQYF.

In this sample, this clone turned up once. This rearrangement joins TRBV19 to TRBJ2-7, with TRBD2 identical over 13 bases. Looked up from germline, CDR1 is LNHDA and CDR2 is SQIVND (reference sequence). V dropped 3 bases and J dropped 5; count of bases not matched to a gene: 7. The CDR3 contains 16 residues. The CDR3 spells CASSIRTSGSWNEQYF. The CDR3 nucleotides are TGTGCCAGTAGTATCAGGACTAGCGGGAGTTGGAACGAGCAGTACTTC.

This chain joins TRBV28 and TRBJ1-4; the D gene is possibly TRBD1 (6 bases). The CDR3 is made up of 13 amino acids. V gave up 7 bases and J gave up 5 bases, with 11 bases separating them. CDR1 is MDHEN and CDR2 is SYDVKM in the germline V gene. The CDR3 sequence: CASTGTPNEKLFF. The CDR3 DNA sequence: TGTGCCAGCACCGGGACACCGAATGAAAAACTGTTTTTT.

This clone was recorded once. The rearrangement joins TRBV18 to TRBJ1-4, with TRBD1 identical over 9 bases. Per the germline V gene, CDR1 is KGHSH and CDR2 is LQKENI. CDR3 length: 17 residues. The V segment lost 0 bases and the J segment 3 bases; nucleotides outside the gene matches: 5. CDR3 sequence (DNA): TGTGCCAGCTCACCACCGGGACAGGGACTTGCTAATGAAAAACTGTTTTTT. As protein: CASSPPGQGLANEKLFF.

V is TRBV28 and J is TRBJ2-1; perhaps TRBD2 as D (5 bases). Germline CDR1 MDHEN, CDR2 SYDVKM. The CDR3 covers 14 residues. Deletions cut 4 bases from V and 4 bases from J, with 11 bases between. CDR3 region: CASSSPTRYNEQFF. The CDR3 DNA reads as TGTGCCAGCAGTTCACCAACTAGGTACAATGAGCAGTTCTTC.

The J gene is TRBJ2-1, the V gene TRBV14; D is possibly TRBD2 (6 bases). The CDR3 covers 12 residues. Trimming removed 4 bases from V and 15 bases from J, with 16 bases in between. The germline gives CDR1 SGHDN, CDR2 FVKESK. The CDR3 DNA follows: TGTGCCAGCAGCCTCGCGGGGCCGCCACTGTTCTTC. Translated: CASSLAGPPLFF.

This chain uses TRBV27 with TRBJ2-5, with 11 bases that match TRBD2. This CDR3 is built from 17 residues. CDR1 is MNHEY and CDR2 is SMNVEV in the germline V gene (reference sequence). V trimming: 6 bases; J trimming: 4 bases; junction bases outside the gene matches: 13. The CDR3 spells CASSPGVRLAGSETQYF. Written as DNA, the CDR3 is TGTGCCAGCAGCCCAGGCGTCCGACTAGCGGGGTCAGAGACCCAGTACTTC.

This chain uses TRBV7-2 with TRBJ2-2, with D tentatively TRBD2 (5 bases). The CDR3 extends over 15 amino acids. Trimming cost V 5 bases and J 6 bases, with 16 bases left between them. The germline CDR1 and CDR2 sequences are SGHTA and FQGNSA. CDR3 sequence: CASSRRGRVAGELFF. The CDR3 DNA follows: TGTGCCAGCAGCCGCCGGGGTCGGGTGGCCGGGGAGCTGTTTTTT. Drawing the rest from reference TRBV7-2 and TRBJ2-2, the complete variable domain is GAGVSQSPSNKVTEKGKDVELRCDPISGHTALYWYRQSLGQGLEFLIYFQGNSAPDKSGLPSDRFSAERTGGSVSTLTIQRTQQEDSAVYLCASSRRGRVAGELFFGEGSRLTVL.

This chain joins TRBV28 and TRBJ1-1, with a tentative D call TRBD1 (5 bases). V shed 7 bases and J shed 3 bases, with 21 bases lying between them. There are 16 residues in the CDR3. Germline V gene data show CDR1 as MDHEN and CDR2 as SYDVKM. The DNA for the CDR3 is TGTGCCAGCAACCGTCCCGGGACTTATTACGACACTGAAGCTTTCTTT. This translates into CASNRPGTYYDTEAFF.

Only one count was recorded for this clone. V gene TRBV18 combines with J gene TRBJ1-4; D gene unclear. V was pared by 6 bases and J by 0 bases, with 8 bases between. Per the germline V gene, CDR1 is KGHSH and CDR2 is LQKENI. CDR3 size: 14 residues. The CDR3 nucleotides are TGTGCCAGCTCTCTGACTACAACTAATGAAAAACTGTTTTTT. This sequence encodes CASSLTTTNEKLFF. Based on the CDR3 plus reference TRBV18 and TRBJ1-4, the full variable domain is NAGVMQNPRHLVRRRGQEARLRCSPMKGHSHVYWYRQLPEEGLKFMVYLQKENIIDESGMPKERFSAEFPKEGPSILRIQQVVRGDSAAYFCASSLTTTNEKLFFGSGTQLSVL.

This rearrangement joins TRBV7-2 to TRBJ2-7; TRBD1 matches 8 bases. J gave up 6 bases and V 4 bases, and 8 bases lay outside the gene matches. This CDR3 is built from 14 residues. Germline CDR1 is SGHTA and CDR2 is FQGNSA. For the CDR3, the DNA is TGTGCCAGCAGCTACCCCTTCGGGACAGGCGAGCAGTACTTC. This gives the protein CASSYPFGTGEQYF.

V gene TRBV5-1 combines with J gene TRBJ2-1; no reliable D call. The germline CDR1 and CDR2 sequences are SGHRS and YFSETQ. The germline V and J ends were trimmed by 2 bases and 8 bases, with 11 bases remaining between them. This CDR3 has 13 residues. The CDR3 sequence is CASSLARLHEQFF. Here the CDR3 DNA reads TGCGCCAGCAGCTTAGCCCGGTTACATGAGCAGTTCTTC.

J is TRBJ2-6 and V is TRBV9; D is perhaps TRBD2 (6 bases). Germline assignment: CDR1 SGDLS and CDR2 YYNGEE. This CDR3 contains 15 residues. Deletions cut 2 bases from V and 1 base from J, with 7 bases between. Written as DNA, the CDR3 is TGTGCCAGCAGCGTCGGGGGTTCTGGGGCCAACGTCCTGACTTTC. It codes for CASSVGGSGANVLTF.

The chain recombines TRBV7-9 with TRBJ2-1; D gene unclear. This CDR3 has 15 residues. V was shortened by 2 bases and J by 2 bases, with 10 bases between the two germline ends. Germline V CDR1 and CDR2: SEHNR, FQNEAQ (reference sequence). This CDR3 reads CASSLRSATYNEQFF. CDR3 coding DNA: TGTGCCAGCAGCTTAAGAAGCGCAACCTACAATGAGCAGTTCTTC.

This chain links TRBV9 with TRBJ2-5; D is possibly TRBD2 (6 bases). The CDR3 totals 14 residues. In germline, CDR1 is SGDLS, CDR2 YYNGEE. V was cut by 4 bases and J by 3 bases, with 13 bases left in between. The CDR3 is CASSTFGGKETQYF. The CDR3 coding sequence is TGTGCCAGCAGCACCTTTGGGGGGAAAGAGACCCAGTACTTC.

This clone was detected ten times or more. The rearrangement links TRBV3-1 (or the pseudogene TRBV3-2) to TRBJ1-1; D call uncertain. Trimming took off 4 bases at V and 4 bases at J, with 10 bases between the two ends. The length of the CDR3 is 13 residues. Germline V CDR1 and CDR2: LGHDT, YNNKEL (reference sequence). For the CDR3, the DNA is TGTGCCAGCAGCCGCTCAGTTGGCACTGAAGCTTTCTTT. This codes for CASSRSVGTEAFF.

The chain is built from TRBV7-8 and TRBJ2-1; 8 bases agree with TRBD2. Germline V gene lookup returns CDR1 SGHVS and CDR2 FQNEAQ. Losses at the gene ends were 8 bases for V and 9 bases for J; bases not matched to a gene: 9. This CDR3 region has 13 residues. The CDR3 is CASRRGTRGEQFF. The CDR3 bases are TGTGCCAGCCGAAGGGGGACTAGAGGTGAGCAGTTCTTC.

This clone has only one observation. The gene calls are TRBV24-1 and TRBJ2-3; tentative D call: TRBD1 (5 bases). Germline V gene sequence: CDR1 KGHDR, CDR2 SFDVKD. The germline V and J ends were trimmed by 5 bases and 0 bases, with 11 bases remaining between them. The CDR3 is made up of 15 amino acids. This chain's CDR3 is CATSGGRGSTDTQYF. The CDR3 DNA reads as TGTGCCACCAGTGGGGGAAGGGGAAGCACAGATACGCAGTATTTT.

This clone was observed at least ten times. The chain couples TRBV5-4 to TRBJ2-7, with 14 bases identical to TRBD2. The CDR3 totals 17 residues. The V gene's germline CDR1 is SGHNT and CDR2 YYREEE (reference sequence). The trim removed 2 bases at V and 7 bases at J, leaving 11 bases unmatched. The CDR3 nucleotides are TGTGCCAGCAGCTTTTCGGGACTAGCGGGAGTCTCGGGAGAGCAGTACTTC. As protein: CASSFSGLAGVSGEQYF.